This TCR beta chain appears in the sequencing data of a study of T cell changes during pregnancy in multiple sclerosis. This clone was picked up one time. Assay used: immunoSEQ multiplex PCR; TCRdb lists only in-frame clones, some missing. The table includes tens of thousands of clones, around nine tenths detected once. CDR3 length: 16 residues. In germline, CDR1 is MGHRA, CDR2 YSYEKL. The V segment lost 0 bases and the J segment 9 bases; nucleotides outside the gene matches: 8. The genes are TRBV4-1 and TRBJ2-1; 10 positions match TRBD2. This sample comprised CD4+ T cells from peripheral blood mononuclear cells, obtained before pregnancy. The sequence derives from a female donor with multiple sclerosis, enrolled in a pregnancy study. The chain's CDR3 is CASSQDVLAGAREQFF. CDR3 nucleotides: TGCGCCAGCAGCCAAGATGTCCTAGCGGGAGCGCGTGAGCAGTTCTTC.